This T cell receptor beta chain was sequenced during a study of blood T cell repertoires in COVID-19. In the study overall: Donors in the United States, Italy and Spain gave samples during acute or convalescent COVID-19. T cells, B-cell-depleted T cells, or PBMCs supplied cDNA or gDNA.

J was trimmed by 0 bases and V by 4 bases; bases with no gene match: 5. This CDR3 is 15 amino acids long. Germline CDR1 is SGDLS and CDR2 is YYNGEE. Authors' methods: For nucleated cells, counts were estimated from reference gene primer amplification. Assay used: immunoSEQ multiplex PCR; TCRdb lists only in-frame clones, some missing. The V and J calls and clone size come from that table; D and trimming were worked out from the DNA. The sample consists of some 130,000 clones, around nine tenths of them appearing once. The TCR sequence derives from a man aged 50 to 60 with active COVID-19. The V gene is TRBV9, the J gene TRBJ2-5, with 8 bases matching TRBD1. The sample comprised peripheral blood. The CDR3 nucleotides are TGTGCCAGCAGCTTTTCAGGGGGCCACCAAGAGACCCAGTACTTC. Translating gives CASSFSGGHQETQYF. Supplemented by reference TRBV9 and TRBJ2-5, the full variable domain reads DSGVTQTPKHLITATGQRVTLRCSPRSGDLSVYWYQQSLDQGLQFLIQYYNGEERAKGNILERFSAQQFPDLHSELNLSSLELGDSALYFCASSFSGGHQETQYFGPGTRLLVL.